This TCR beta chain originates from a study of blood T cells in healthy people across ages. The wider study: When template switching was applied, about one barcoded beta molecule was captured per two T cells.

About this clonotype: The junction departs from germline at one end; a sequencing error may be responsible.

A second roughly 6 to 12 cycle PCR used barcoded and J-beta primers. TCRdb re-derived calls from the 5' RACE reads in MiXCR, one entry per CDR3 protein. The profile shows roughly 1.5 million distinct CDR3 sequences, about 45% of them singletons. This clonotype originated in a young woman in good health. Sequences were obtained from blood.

The CDR3 DNA is TGTGCCAGCAGCACCCCCGGGACGGGGAGGACTGAAGTTTTCTTT. Translating it yields CASSTPGTGRTEVFF. The V gene is TRBV7-9, the J gene TRBJ1-1, with a weak D call TRBD1 (5 bases). Germline V gene lookup returns CDR1 SEHNR and CDR2 FQNEAQ (reference sequence). This CDR3 is built from 15 residues.